The entry below gives a single TCR beta chain sequence along with its context. The sample holds a few counts of this clone. Its antigen has not been determined. There are no base qualities to consult, and no much larger clone falls within one base. Sequencing of TCR beta CDR3 regions was performed at survey depth on the immunoSEQ platform. The QIAamp DNA micro kit was used to extract genomic DNA from every cultured and uncultured CD8+ T cell population. Concerning the study's data processing: Any sample with under 5,000 productive reads was excluded, and this exclusion removed about 7% of the 75 cultures stimulated with HIV peptides. A MANAFEST web app trimmed sequences to CDR3 and removed nonproductive sequences, CDR3s under 5 amino acids, and those not starting C or ending F/W. Antigen-specific clonotypes had to expand in at least 2 of 3 replicates versus no-peptide control at FDR 0.01, only within one epitope family. In addition, a specific clonotype needed a frequency at least fivefold higher than in wells stimulated with peptides from other epitope families. The table was pulled from immuneACCESS by TCRdb, which kept in-frame rearrangements only. Such tables lose some clones; where checked, under half of the loss comes from unresolved V genes, and the rest has no known cause. D and trimming were read from the DNA, whereas the V and J calls and clone size are those reported in that table. This sample is represented by about 5,500 clones; more than 60% of them were singletons. The ten largest clonotypes hold roughly 40% of the sample.

The sample comes from a study of CD8 T cell repertoires and HIV-1 epitope variants (dated by TCRdb to 2019 to 2021). Broadly, across the study: T cells were stimulated in separate culture wells with each of twenty-five peptides representing autologous and known Gag and Nef epitope variants. Control conditions included a CMV, EBV and flu peptide pool, the Ebola AY9 epitope as negative control, and a no-peptide well. Cultures were maintained for 10 days in IMDM with gentamicin, and half-media changes adding IL-2, IL-7 and IL-15 were performed on days 3 and 7. Three Gag epitope families and Nef HW9 and YT9 were included among the tested epitopes. A total of 83 T cell cultures were run, with each culture condition done in triplicate except for one peptide, which was done in duplicate. An aliquot of 1M T cells was set aside as an uncultured baseline condition, separate from the approximately 80 T cell cultures. T cells were enriched using the EasySep Human T Cell Enrichment Kit and were co-cultured with equal numbers of autologous T cell-negative cells serving as antigen-presenting cells. Paper-wide results and their limitations: Only TCR beta chains were identified by the assay, and proliferation to antigen, not T cell function or cytokine profile, was indicated. Four or five clonotypes recognized the Nef KF9 family and one clonotype recognized the HW9 family, while no responses were seen to the TAALDMSHF plasma variant. Of the nine antigen-specific TCR beta clonotypes identified, five or six appeared cross-reactive for autologous or known escape epitope variants.

CDR1 and CDR2 are read off the germline V gene as ENHRY and SYGVKD. The CDR3 numbers 13 residues from cysteine through phenylalanine. Just CDR3 DNA is preserved here, 39 bases in frame from base 1. The junction carries 11 bases between V and J, which are trimmed by 7 bases and 2 bases respectively. The EasySep Human CD8+ T Cell Enrichment Kit was used on day 10 to isolate CD8+ T cells from every culture. This receptor was obtained from a male donor with HIV. The receptor chain draws on TRBV10-3 and TRBJ1-1, with the D gene not clear enough to name. The sample taken for sequencing was cultured CD8+ T cells derived from PBMCs. This receptor has the CDR3 CAITLDGNTEAFF. The DNA is as follows: TGTGCCATCACTTTGGACGGAAACACTGAAGCTTTCTTT.